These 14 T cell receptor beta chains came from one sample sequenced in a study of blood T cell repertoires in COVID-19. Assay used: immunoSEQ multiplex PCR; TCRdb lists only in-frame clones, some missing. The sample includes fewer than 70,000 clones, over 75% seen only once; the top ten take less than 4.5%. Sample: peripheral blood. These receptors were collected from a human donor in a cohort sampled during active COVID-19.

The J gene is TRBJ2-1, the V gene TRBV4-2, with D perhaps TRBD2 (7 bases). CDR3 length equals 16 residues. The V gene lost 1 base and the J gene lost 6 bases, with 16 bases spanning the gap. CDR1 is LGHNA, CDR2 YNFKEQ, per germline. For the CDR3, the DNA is TGTGCCAGCAGCCAAGGGGTGGCGGGGGCAAGCAATGAGCAGTTCTTC. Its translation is CASSQGVAGASNEQFF.

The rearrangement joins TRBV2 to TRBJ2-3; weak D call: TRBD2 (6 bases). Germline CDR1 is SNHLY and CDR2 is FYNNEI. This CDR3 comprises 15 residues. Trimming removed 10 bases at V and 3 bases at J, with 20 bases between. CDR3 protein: CAIVEAGIGTDTQYF. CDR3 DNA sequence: TGTGCCATAGTCGAGGCGGGAATCGGGACAGATACGCAGTATTTT.

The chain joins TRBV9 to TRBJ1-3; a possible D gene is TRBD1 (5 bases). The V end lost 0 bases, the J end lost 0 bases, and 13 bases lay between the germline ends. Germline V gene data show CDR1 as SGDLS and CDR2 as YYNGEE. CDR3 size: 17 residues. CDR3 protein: CASSVEVGPYSGNTIYF. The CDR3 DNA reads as TGTGCCAGCAGCGTAGAGGTGGGGCCCTACTCTGGAAACACCATATATTTT.

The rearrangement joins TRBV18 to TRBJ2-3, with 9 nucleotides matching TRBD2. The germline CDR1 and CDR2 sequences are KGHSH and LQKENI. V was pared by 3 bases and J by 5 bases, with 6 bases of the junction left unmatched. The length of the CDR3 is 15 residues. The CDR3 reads CASSPGGGAQDTQYF. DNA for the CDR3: TGTGCCAGCTCACCGGGCGGGGGGGCCCAAGATACGCAGTATTTT.

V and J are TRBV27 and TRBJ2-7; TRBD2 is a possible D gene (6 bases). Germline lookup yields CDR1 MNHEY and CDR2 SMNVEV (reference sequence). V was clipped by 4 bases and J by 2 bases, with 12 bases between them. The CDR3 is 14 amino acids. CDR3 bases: TGTGCCAGCAGTTCGACGGGACTTACCTACGAGCAGTACTTC. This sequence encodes CASSSTGLTYEQYF.

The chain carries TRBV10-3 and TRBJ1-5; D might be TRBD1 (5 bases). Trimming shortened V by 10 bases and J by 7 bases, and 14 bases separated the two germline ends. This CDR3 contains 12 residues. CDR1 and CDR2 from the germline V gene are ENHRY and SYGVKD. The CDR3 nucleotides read TGTGCCACCGGGGGGGGTAGCCAGCCCCAGCATTTT. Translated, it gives CATGGGSQPQHF.

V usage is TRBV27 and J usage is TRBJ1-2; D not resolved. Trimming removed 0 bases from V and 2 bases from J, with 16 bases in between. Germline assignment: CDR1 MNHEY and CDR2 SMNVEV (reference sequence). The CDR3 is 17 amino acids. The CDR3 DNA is TGTGCCAGCAGTTTATCAGCCCCGACTGGCGGGAACTATGGCTACACCTTC. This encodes CASSLSAPTGGNYGYTF.

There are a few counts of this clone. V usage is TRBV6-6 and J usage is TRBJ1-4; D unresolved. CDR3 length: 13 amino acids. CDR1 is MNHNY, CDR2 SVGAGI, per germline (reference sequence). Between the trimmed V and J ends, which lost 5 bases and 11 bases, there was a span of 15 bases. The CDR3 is CASSRGPDGKLFF. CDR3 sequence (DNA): TGTGCCAGCAGTCGTGGCCCCGACGGGAAACTGTTTTTT.

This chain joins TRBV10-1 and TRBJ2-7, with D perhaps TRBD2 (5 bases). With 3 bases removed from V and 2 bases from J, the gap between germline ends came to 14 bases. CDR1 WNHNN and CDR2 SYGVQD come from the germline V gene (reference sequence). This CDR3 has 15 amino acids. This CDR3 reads CASSDPASGTYEQYF. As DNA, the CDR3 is TGCGCCAGCAGTGACCCCGCCAGCGGAACCTACGAGCAGTACTTC.

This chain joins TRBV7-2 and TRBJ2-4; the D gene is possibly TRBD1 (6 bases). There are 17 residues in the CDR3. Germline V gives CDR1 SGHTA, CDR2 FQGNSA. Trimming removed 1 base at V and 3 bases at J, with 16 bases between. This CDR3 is CASSLVITGQGKNIQYF. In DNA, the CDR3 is TGTGCCAGCAGCTTAGTCATAACAGGGCAGGGCAAAAACATTCAGTACTTC. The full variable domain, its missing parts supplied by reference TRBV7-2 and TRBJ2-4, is GAGVSQSPSNKVTEKGKDVELRCDPISGHTALYWYRQSLGQGLEFLIYFQGNSAPDKSGLPSDRFSAERTGGSVSTLTIQRTQQEDSAVYLCASSLVITGQGKNIQYFGAGTRLSVL.

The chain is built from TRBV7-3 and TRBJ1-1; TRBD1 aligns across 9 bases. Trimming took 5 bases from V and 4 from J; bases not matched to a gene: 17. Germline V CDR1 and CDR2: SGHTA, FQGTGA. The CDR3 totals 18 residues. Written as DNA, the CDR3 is TGTGCCAGCAGCCCTGGGACAGGGAAGGGAGTGGGGTTCACTGAAGCTTTCTTT. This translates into CASSPGTGKGVGFTEAFF.

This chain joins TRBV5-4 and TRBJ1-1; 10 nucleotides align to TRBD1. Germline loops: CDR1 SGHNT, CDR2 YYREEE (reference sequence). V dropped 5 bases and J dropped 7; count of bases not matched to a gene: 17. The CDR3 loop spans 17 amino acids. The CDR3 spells CASSDRDRGNGGGEAFF. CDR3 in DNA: TGTGCCAGCAGTGACCGGGACAGGGGTAACGGTGGTGGTGAAGCTTTCTTT.

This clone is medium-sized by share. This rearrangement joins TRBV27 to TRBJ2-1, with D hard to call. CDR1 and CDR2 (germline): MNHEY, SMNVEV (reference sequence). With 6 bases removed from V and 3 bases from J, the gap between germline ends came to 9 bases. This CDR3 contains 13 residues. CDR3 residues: CASRGANYNEQFF. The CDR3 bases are TGTGCCAGCAGAGGAGCTAACTACAATGAGCAGTTCTTC.

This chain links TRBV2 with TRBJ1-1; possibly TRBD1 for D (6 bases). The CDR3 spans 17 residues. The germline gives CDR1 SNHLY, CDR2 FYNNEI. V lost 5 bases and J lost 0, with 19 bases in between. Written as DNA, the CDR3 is TGTGCCAGCAGTAAATACGGGACACTTGTCATGAACACTGAAGCTTTCTTT. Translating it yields CASSKYGTLVMNTEAFF. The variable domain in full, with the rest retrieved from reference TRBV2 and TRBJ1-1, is EPEVTQTPSHQVTQMGQEVILRCVPISNHLYFYWYRQILGQKVEFLVSFYNNEISEKSEIFDDQFSVERPDGSNFTLKIRSTKLEDSAMYFCASSKYGTLVMNTEAFFGQGTRLTVV.